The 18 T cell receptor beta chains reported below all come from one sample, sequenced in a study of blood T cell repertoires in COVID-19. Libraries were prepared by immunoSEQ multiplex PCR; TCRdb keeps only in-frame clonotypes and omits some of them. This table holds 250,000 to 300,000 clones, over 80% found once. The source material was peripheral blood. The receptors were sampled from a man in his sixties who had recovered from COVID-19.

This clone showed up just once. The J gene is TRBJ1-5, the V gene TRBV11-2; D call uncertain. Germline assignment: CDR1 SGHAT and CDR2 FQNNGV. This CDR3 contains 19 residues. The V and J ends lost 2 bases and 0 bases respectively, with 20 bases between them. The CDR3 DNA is TGTGCCAGCAGCTTACGAGGATGGAGAGGAGCGTATAGCAATCAGCCCCAGCATTTT. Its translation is CASSLRGWRGAYSNQPQHF.

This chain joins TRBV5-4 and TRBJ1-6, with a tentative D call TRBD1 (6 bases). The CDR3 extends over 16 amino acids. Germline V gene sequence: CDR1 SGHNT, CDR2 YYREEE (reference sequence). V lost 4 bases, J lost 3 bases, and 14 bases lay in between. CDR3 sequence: CASSPGTRNYNSPLHF. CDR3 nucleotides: TGTGCCAGCAGCCCCGGGACAAGGAACTATAATTCACCCCTCCACTTT.

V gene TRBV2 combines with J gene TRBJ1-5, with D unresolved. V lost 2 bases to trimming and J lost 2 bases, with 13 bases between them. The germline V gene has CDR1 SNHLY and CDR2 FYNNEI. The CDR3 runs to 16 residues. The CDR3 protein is CASSETRSRGNQPQHF. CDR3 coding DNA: TGTGCCAGCAGTGAAACCCGGTCCCGTGGCAATCAGCCCCAGCATTTT.

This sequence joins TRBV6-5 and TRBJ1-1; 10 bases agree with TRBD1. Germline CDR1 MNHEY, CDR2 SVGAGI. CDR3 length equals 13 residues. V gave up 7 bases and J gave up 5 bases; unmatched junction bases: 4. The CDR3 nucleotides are TGTGCCAGCAAGGGACAGGGGAAAACTGAAGCTTTCTTT. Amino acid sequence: CASKGQGKTEAFF.

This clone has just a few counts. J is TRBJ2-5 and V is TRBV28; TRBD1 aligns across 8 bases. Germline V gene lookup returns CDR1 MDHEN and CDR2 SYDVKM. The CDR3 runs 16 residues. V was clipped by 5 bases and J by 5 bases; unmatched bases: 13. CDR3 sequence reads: CASSQDRAPDQETQYF. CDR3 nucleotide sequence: TGTGCCAGCAGTCAGGACAGGGCGCCAGATCAGGAGACCCAGTACTTC.

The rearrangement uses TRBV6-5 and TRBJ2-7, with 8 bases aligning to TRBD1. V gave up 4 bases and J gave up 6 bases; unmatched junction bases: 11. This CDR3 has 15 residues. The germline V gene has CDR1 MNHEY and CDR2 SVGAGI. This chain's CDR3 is CASSSSGGPTGEQYF. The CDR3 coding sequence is TGTGCCAGCAGTTCCTCAGGGGGCCCTACCGGCGAGCAGTACTTC.

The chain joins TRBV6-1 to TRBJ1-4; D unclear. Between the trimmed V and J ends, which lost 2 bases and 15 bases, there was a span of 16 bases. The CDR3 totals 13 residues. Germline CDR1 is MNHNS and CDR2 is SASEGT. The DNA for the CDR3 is TGTGCCAGCAGTGAAATCGTTGACCAGGTGTTGTTTTTT. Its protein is CASSEIVDQVLFF.

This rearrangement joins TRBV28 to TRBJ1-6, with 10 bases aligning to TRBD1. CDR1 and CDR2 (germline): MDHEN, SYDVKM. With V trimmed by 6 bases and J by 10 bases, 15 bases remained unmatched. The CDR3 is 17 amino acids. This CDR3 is CASSPGTGVVSGSPLHF. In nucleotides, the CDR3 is TGTGCCAGCAGCCCCGGGACAGGGGTTGTGTCGGGATCACCCCTCCACTTT.

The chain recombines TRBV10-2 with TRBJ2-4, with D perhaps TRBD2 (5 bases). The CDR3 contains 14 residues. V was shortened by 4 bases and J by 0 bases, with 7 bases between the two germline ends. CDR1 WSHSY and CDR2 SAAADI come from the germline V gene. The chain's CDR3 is CASSAAAAKNIQYF. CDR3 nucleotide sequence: TGCGCCAGCAGTGCAGCGGCAGCCAAAAACATTCAGTACTTC.

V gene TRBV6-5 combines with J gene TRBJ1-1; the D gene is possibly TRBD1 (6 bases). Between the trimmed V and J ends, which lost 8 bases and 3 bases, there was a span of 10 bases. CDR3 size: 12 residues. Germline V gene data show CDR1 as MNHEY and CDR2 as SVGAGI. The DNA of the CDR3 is TGTGCCAGCCTCAGGGGCCACACTGAAGCTTTCTTT. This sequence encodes CASLRGHTEAFF.

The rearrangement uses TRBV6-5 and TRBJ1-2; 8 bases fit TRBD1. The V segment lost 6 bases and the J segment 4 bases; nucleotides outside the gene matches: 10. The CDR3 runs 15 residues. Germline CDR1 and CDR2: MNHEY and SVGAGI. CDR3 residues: CASSFSTGGSYGYTF. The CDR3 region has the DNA TGTGCCAGCAGCTTCTCCACAGGGGGAAGCTATGGCTACACCTTC.

DNA of the CDR3: TGTGCCAGCAGTGGGAGGACGAGGGGCTTCACAGATACGCAGTATTTT. Protein: CASSGRTRGFTDTQYF. This chain joins TRBV6-6 and TRBJ2-3; the D gene is possibly TRBD2 (6 bases). Trimming pared 5 bases from V and 2 bases from J, leaving 17 bases between. Germline V lookup: CDR1 MNHNY, CDR2 SVGAGI (reference sequence). The CDR3 sequence is 16 residues long.

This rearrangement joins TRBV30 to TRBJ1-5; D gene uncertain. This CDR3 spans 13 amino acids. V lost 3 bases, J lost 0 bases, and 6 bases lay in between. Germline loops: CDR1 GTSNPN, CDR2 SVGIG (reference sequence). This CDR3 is CAWSPSSNQPQHF. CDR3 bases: TGTGCCTGGAGCCCGAGTAGCAATCAGCCCCAGCATTTT.

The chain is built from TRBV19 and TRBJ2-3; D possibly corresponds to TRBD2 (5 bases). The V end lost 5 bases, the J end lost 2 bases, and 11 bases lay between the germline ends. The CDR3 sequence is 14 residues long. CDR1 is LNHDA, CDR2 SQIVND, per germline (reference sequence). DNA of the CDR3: TGTGCCAGTAGTGCCGGGATATCCACAGATACGCAGTATTTT. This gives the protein CASSAGISTDTQYF.

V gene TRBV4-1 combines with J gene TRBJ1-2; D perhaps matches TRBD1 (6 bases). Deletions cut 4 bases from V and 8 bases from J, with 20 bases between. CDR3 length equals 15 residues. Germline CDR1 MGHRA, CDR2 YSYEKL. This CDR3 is CASSPYRGQGLGYTF. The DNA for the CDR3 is TGCGCCAGCAGCCCTTACCGGGGACAAGGACTCGGCTACACCTTC.

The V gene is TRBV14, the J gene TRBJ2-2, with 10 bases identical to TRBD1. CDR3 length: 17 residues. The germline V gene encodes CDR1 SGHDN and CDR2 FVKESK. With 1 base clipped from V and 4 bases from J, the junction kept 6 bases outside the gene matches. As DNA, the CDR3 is TGTGCCAGCAGCCAAGGCCGTGGACAGGGGGGCACCGGGGAGCTGTTTTTT. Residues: CASSQGRGQGGTGELFF.

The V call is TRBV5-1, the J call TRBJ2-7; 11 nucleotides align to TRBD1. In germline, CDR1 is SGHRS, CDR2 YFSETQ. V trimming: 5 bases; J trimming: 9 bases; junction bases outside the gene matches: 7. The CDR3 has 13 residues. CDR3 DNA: TGCGCCAGCAGAGGACAGGGGGCGCGGGGGCAGTACTTC. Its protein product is CASRGQGARGQYF.

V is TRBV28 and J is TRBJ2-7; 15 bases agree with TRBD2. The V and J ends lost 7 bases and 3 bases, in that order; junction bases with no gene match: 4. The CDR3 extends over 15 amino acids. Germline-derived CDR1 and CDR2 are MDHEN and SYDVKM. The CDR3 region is CASKGTSGGSYEQYF. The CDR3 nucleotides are TGTGCCAGCAAGGGGACTAGCGGGGGGAGCTACGAGCAGTACTTC. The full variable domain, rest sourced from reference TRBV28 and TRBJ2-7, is DVKVTQSSRYLVKRTGEKVFLECVQDMDHENMFWYRQDPGLGLRLIYFSYDVKMKEKGDIPEGYSVSREKKERFSLILESASTNQTSMYLCASKGTSGGSYEQYFGPGTRLTVT.